Each of the 10 T cell receptor beta chains below was sequenced from the same sample in a study of PD-L1 blockade in urothelial cancer. Data came from immunoSEQ multiplex PCR; TCRdb stores just in-frame clones and leaves some out. The sample lists roughly 16,000 clones; roughly 90% were seen once. The starting material was PBMCs, obtained around atezolizumab (anti-PD-L1) treatment. The origin of the receptors is a man aged 45-60 years with urothelial cancer.

The chain combines TRBV5-6 with TRBJ2-3; TRBD2 is a possible D gene (6 bases). Germline V CDR1 and CDR2: SGHDT, YYEEEE. V lost 0 bases, J lost 2 bases, and 10 bases lay in between. There are 15 residues in the CDR3. This CDR3 is CASSLEERATDTQYF. Here the CDR3 DNA reads TGTGCCAGCAGCTTGGAGGAGCGGGCCACAGATACGCAGTATTTT.

This clone was observed once. The chain recombines TRBV27 with TRBJ1-6; a weak D match, TRBD1 (6 bases). From germline, CDR1 is MNHEY and CDR2 SMNVEV (reference sequence). The V end lost 4 bases, the J end lost 4 bases, and 11 bases lay between the germline ends. CDR3 size: 15 residues. The CDR3 is CASSSTGMYNSPLHF. As DNA, the CDR3 is TGTGCCAGCAGTTCCACAGGGATGTATAATTCACCCCTCCACTTT.

This sequence joins TRBV25-1 and TRBJ2-7; possible D gene TRBD1, 5 bases. CDR1 MGHDK and CDR2 SYGVNS come from the germline V gene. There are 15 residues in the CDR3. Trimming stripped 1 base from V and 2 bases from J, with 12 bases between. Here the CDR3 DNA reads TGTGCCAGCAGTGAATCGAGACAGAGACCCTACGAGCAGTACTTC. Its protein product is CASSESRQRPYEQYF.

The rearrangement uses TRBV9 and TRBJ2-3, with 7 bases aligning to TRBD1. The CDR3 sequence is 13 residues long. V gave up 6 bases and J gave up 8 bases; unmatched junction bases: 9. CDR1 is SGDLS, CDR2 YYNGEE, per germline. The CDR3 DNA reads as TGTGCCAGCACCTGGGACAGTGAGGGTACGCAGTATTTT. Translating it yields CASTWDSEGTQYF.

The V gene is TRBV7-8, the J gene TRBJ1-4; D is uncertain. The CDR3 extends over 15 amino acids. Looked up from germline, CDR1 is SGHVS and CDR2 is FQNEAQ. The ends were cut back, 5 bases at V and 4 bases at J, with 14 bases in the middle. CDR3 region: CASSIGPGINEKLFF. In DNA, the CDR3 is TGTGCCAGCAGCATCGGACCGGGGATTAATGAAAAACTGTTTTTT.

The rearrangement uses TRBV13 and TRBJ2-5; a weak D match, TRBD2 (7 bases). The germline V and J ends were trimmed by 3 bases and 3 bases, with 17 bases remaining between them. Germline assignment: CDR1 PRHDT and CDR2 FYEKMQ (reference sequence). This CDR3 comprises 16 residues. CDR3 bases: TGTGCCAGCAGCTTGAGGGGGGGCCCATCAGAAGAGACCCAGTACTTC. This encodes CASSLRGGPSEETQYF.

V usage is TRBV5-1 and J usage is TRBJ2-2; a weak D match, TRBD1 (6 bases). V lost 1 base, J lost 6 bases, and 13 bases lay in between. The length of the CDR3 is 15 residues. Germline CDR1 and CDR2: SGHRS and YFSETQ. CDR3 DNA: TGCGCCAGCAGCTTGAAAGGGGGTGCTTCCGGGGAGCTGTTTTTT. As protein: CASSLKGGASGELFF.

This clone was seen only once. The CDR3 protein is CASSDREQYF. DNA for the CDR3: TGTGCCAGCAGTGACAGAGAGCAGTACTTC. The chain links TRBV25-1 to TRBJ2-7; D ambiguous. The CDR3 has 10 residues. Germline CDR1 is MGHDK and CDR2 is SYGVNS. The V end lost 3 bases, the J end lost 7 bases, and 4 bases lay between the germline ends.

The rearrangement links TRBV18 to TRBJ2-7; D might be TRBD1 (5 bases). The germline CDR1 and CDR2 sequences are KGHSH and LQKENI. This CDR3 has 15 residues. The V end was cut by 0 bases, the J end by 6 bases, with 15 bases between. Written as DNA, the CDR3 is TGTGCCAGCTCACCACCGCCAGGGAAGTCCGGCGAGCAGTACTTC. Its translation is CASSPPPGKSGEQYF.

This clone was seen once. The chain is built from TRBV11-2 and TRBJ1-1; 8 bases are shared with TRBD1. Germline loops: CDR1 SGHAT, CDR2 FQNNGV. The V gene end was trimmed by 4 bases and the J gene end by 6 bases; junction bases not matched to a gene: 7. This CDR3 is 14 amino acids long. In nucleotides, the CDR3 is TGTGCCAGCAGCTCCCGGACAGGGTGGGCTGAAGCTTTCTTT. Amino acids: CASSSRTGWAEAFF.